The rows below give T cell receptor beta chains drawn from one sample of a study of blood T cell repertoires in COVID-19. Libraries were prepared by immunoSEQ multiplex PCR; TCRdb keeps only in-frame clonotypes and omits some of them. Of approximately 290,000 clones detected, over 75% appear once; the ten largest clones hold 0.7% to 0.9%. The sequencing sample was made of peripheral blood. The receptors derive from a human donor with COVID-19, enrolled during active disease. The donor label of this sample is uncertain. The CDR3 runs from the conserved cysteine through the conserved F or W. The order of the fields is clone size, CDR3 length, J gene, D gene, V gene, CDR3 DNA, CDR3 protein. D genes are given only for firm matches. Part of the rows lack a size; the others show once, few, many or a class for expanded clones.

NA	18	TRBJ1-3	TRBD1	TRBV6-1	TGTGCCAGCAGTGAAAGTCGGACAGGGCGCTCTCTGGAAGGCACCATATATTTT	CASSESRTGRSLEGTIYF
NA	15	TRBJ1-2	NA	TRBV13	TGTGCCAGCAGCTTATTTGGGGACTCTAACTATGGCTACACCTTC	CASSLFGDSNYGYTF
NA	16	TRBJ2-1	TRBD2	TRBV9	TGTGCCAGCAGCCCCCCCCAAAGGGGAGGGACCAATGAGCAGTTCTTC	CASSPPQRGGTNEQFF
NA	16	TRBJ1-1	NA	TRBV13	TGTGCCAGCAGCTCTTCTGACAGGCGAGCGAACACTGAAGCTTTCTTT	CASSSSDRRANTEAFF
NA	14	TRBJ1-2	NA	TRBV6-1	TGTGCCAGCAGTGAAGCAGCCCAGGGACTAGAAGTAACCTTC	CASSEAAQGLEVTF
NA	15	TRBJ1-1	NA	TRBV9	TGTGCCAGCAGCGTAGGGCAGGTCGAGAGCACTGAAGCTTTCTTT	CASSVGQVESTEAFF
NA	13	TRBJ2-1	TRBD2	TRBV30	TGTGCCTGGAGCGTTACCTCCGGGACTAGCCAGTTCTTC	CAWSVTSGTSQFF
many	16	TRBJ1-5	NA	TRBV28	TGTGCCAGCAGTTTGCCCCAGGGGATGGGCAATCAGCCCCAGCATTTT	CASSLPQGMGNQPQHF
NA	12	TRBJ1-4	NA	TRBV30	TGTGCCTGGAGTTCGTTGGGGGCAAAACTGTTTTTT	CAWSSLGAKLFF
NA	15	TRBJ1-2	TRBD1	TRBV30	TGTGCCTGGAGTGTAAAAACAGGGGTAGGGTATGGCTACACCTTC	CAWSVKTGVGYGYTF
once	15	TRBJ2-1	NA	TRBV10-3	TGTGCCATCAGTGAGTCGCCAGGGCCCAACAATGAGCAGTTCTTC	CAISESPGPNNEQFF
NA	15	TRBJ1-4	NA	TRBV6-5	TGTGCCAGCATGGGCAGATTAACAACTAATGAAAAACTGTTTTTT	CASMGRLTTNEKLFF
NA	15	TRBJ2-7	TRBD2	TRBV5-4	TGTGCCAGCAGCCAAGTAGCGGGAGGGCGCCACGAGCAGTACTTC	CASSQVAGGRHEQYF
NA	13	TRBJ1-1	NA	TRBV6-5	TGTGCCAGCATGAGTTTACGGAACACTGAAGCTTTCTTT	CASMSLRNTEAFF
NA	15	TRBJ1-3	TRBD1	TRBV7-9	TGTGCCAGCAGCCGTCGACAGGGGGCTATGGACACCATATATTTT	CASSRRQGAMDTIYF
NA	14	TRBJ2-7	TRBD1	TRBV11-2	TGTGCCAGCAGCCCCGGGACAGGGAGCTACGAGCAGTACTTC	CASSPGTGSYEQYF
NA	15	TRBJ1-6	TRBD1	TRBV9	TGTGCCAGCAGCCCAACCTGGGACAGAGGTTCACCCCTCCACTTT	CASSPTWDRGSPLHF
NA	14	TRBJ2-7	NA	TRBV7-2	TGTGCCAGCAGCTTAGCGTCAGGGCGCTACGAGCAGTACTTC	CASSLASGRYEQYF
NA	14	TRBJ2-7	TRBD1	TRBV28	TGTGCCAGCAGTTTAGACCAGGGGGCTTACGAGCAGTACTTC	CASSLDQGAYEQYF
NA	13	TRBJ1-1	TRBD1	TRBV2	TGTGCCAGACGGGGGACAGGGGTGAATGAAGCTTTCTTT	CARRGTGVNEAFF
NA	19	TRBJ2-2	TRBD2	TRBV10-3	TGTGCCATCAGAAGGGCTAGCGGCCCAGTGTGGGGAGGTACCGGGGAGCTGTTTTTT	CAIRRASGPVWGGTGELFF
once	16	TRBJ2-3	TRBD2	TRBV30	TGTGCCTGGAGTGTAATGATAGCGGGAGGGGCAGATACGCAGTATTTT	CAWSVMIAGGADTQYF
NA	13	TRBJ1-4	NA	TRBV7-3	TGTGCCAGCAGCCCAGGGAAGGACGAAAAACTGTTTTTT	CASSPGKDEKLFF
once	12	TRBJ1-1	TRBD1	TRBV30	TGTGCCTGGAGCGGTACAGGGGTGGGAGCTTTCTTT	CAWSGTGVGAFF
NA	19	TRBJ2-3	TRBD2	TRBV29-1	TGCAGCGTTGAAAGGGGCGGGATAGCGGGAGTTCTTGGCACAGATACGCAGTATTTT	CSVERGGIAGVLGTDTQYF
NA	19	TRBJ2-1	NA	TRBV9	TGTGCCAGCAGCGTATCCCGTACGGGGGGCGCGAACATCTGGAATGAGCAGTTCTTC	CASSVSRTGGANIWNEQFF
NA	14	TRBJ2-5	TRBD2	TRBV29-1	TGCAGCGTCCGACGGGGGGGCAGCCAAGAGACCCAGTACTTC	CSVRRGGSQETQYF
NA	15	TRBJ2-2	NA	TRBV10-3	TGTGCCATCAGTGAGAGGACAGATTACACCGGGGAGCTGTTTTTT	CAISERTDYTGELFF
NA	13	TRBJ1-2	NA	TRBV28	TGTGCCAGCAGACCGGGGAGGGCTTATGGCTACACCTTC	CASRPGRAYGYTF
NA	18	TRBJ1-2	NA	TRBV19	TGTGCCAGTAGTATATTAACAGGTCGGCAGCCGACACCCTATGGCTACACCTTC	CASSILTGRQPTPYGYTF
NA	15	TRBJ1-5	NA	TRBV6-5	TGTGCCAGCACCTTCGGACCAGGGGGCAATCAGCCCCAGCATTTT	CASTFGPGGNQPQHF
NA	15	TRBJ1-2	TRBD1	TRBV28	TGTGCCAGCAGTTCGCCCCCGGGACAGGGGTTGGGCTACACCTTC	CASSSPPGQGLGYTF
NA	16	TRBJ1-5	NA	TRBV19	TGTGCCAGTAGTATAGATTTCGGGGTGTTAACTCAGCCCCAGCATTTT	CASSIDFGVLTQPQHF
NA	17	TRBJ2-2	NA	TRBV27	TGTGCCAGCAGCCAACCCGCTTGGGGAGGACGGACCGGGGAGCTGTTTTTT	CASSQPAWGGRTGELFF
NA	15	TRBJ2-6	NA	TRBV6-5	TGTGCCAGCAGTCCCCGGTACTCTGGGGCCAACGTCCTGACTTTC	CASSPRYSGANVLTF
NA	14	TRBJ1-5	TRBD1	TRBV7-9	TGTGCCAGCAGCGATTCGACAGGGCGACAGCCCCAGCATTTT	CASSDSTGRQPQHF
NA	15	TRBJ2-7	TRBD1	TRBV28	TGTGCCACCTTAACCTCGACAGGGGGCAGCTACGAGCAGTACTTC	CATLTSTGGSYEQYF
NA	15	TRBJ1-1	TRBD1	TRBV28	TGTGCCAGCAGTTTTTGGACAGGGTCCAACACTGAAGCTTTCTTT	CASSFWTGSNTEAFF
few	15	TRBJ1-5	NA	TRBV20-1	TGCAGTGCTAGTAGGGCAGGGATGACCAATCAGCCCCAGCATTTT	CSASRAGMTNQPQHF
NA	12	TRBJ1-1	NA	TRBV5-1	TGCGCCAGCAGCTGGGGAGGCACTGAAGCTTTCTTT	CASSWGGTEAFF